This entry describes one T cell receptor beta chain. Per the original methods: Amplification of reference gene primers was used by the study to estimate nucleated cell counts. Assay used: immunoSEQ multiplex PCR; TCRdb lists only in-frame clones, some missing. The V and J calls and clone size are taken from that table; D and trimming were inferred from the DNA. The data hold 320,000 or so clones, with about 88% observed a single time. The sample belongs to a study of blood T cell repertoires in COVID-19. The CDR3 length is 15 residues. After removal of 4 bases from V and 7 bases from J, the junction contained 9 bases not matched to a gene. Germline V CDR1 and CDR2: LGHNA, YNFKEQ.

The J gene is TRBJ2-1, the V gene TRBV4-2; 8 bases fit TRBD1. The receptor was derived from a woman under 40 who had recovered from COVID-19. Material: PBMCs or T cells enriched from blood (not recorded which). Written as DNA, the CDR3 is TGTGCCAGCAGCCTCAGGCGACAGGGGTTAAATGAGCAGTTCTTC. As protein: CASSLRRQGLNEQFF.